Each of the 11 T cell receptor beta chains below was sequenced from the same sample in a study of blood T cell repertoires in COVID-19. Sequencing was performed with immunoSEQ multiplex PCR; in TCRdb, only in-frame clones are kept and a portion is missing. The repertoire includes more than 75,000 clones, approximately 86% of them detected once, and 7.5% to 10% sits in the top ten. Sequenced sample: peripheral blood. These receptors came from a woman in her 70s with acute or convalescent COVID-19.

This chain joins TRBV5-5 and TRBJ1-5, with TRBD1 identical over 7 bases. The CDR3 is 14 amino acids. Germline loops: CDR1 SGHKS, CDR2 YYEKEE (reference sequence). Unmatched junction bases numbered 4, after V lost 4 bases and J lost 3 bases. CDR3 DNA sequence: TGTGCCAGCAGCCCGACAGGGAACAATCAGCCCCAGCATTTT. It is translated as CASSPTGNNQPQHF.

V is TRBV5-1 and J is TRBJ2-1, with D perhaps TRBD2 (6 bases). With 6 bases removed from V and 7 bases from J, the gap between germline ends came to 11 bases. The CDR3 spans 12 residues. Germline V gene sequence: CDR1 SGHRS, CDR2 YFSETQ. CDR3 bases: TGCGCCAGCACCCGGGAGTGGAATGAGCAGTTCTTC. It yields the protein CASTREWNEQFF. The whole variable domain, filled in from reference TRBV5-1 and TRBJ2-1, reads KAGVTQTPRYLIKTRGQQVTLSCSPISGHRSVSWYQQTPGQGLQFLFEYFSETQRNKGNFPGRFSGRQFSNSRSEMNVSTLELGDSALYLCASTREWNEQFFGPGTRLTVL.

The chain recombines TRBV5-1 with TRBJ1-1; no clear D. Germline V gene data show CDR1 as SGHRS and CDR2 as YFSETQ. Deletions cut 4 bases from V and 0 bases from J, with 16 bases between. The CDR3 spans 16 residues. CDR3 residues: CASSVKELVMNTEAFF. The CDR3 bases are TGCGCCAGCAGCGTAAAAGAACTGGTCATGAACACTGAAGCTTTCTTT.

This sequence joins TRBV9 and TRBJ2-2, with TRBD1 matching 9 bases. J lost 2 bases, V lost 4 bases, and 6 bases had no gene match. CDR3 size: 16 residues. CDR1 and CDR2 from the germline V gene are SGDLS and YYNGEE. CDR3 sequence: CASSFRTGVNTGELFF. The DNA for the CDR3 is TGTGCCAGCAGCTTCAGGACAGGGGTCAACACCGGGGAGCTGTTTTTT.

This chain connects TRBV28 to TRBJ1-1; D unclear. Germline lookup yields CDR1 MDHEN and CDR2 SYDVKM. This CDR3 region has 14 residues. V was shortened by 7 bases and J by 5 bases, with 17 bases between the two germline ends. The CDR3 DNA follows: TGTGCCAGCACCCCCTGGAGGAGGACTACTGAAGCTTTCTTT. It translates to CASTPWRRTTEAFF.

The V gene is TRBV4-2, the J gene TRBJ1-2, with 8 nucleotides matching TRBD1. CDR1 and CDR2 from the germline V gene are LGHNA and YNFKEQ. The trim removed 4 bases at V and 4 bases at J, leaving 5 bases unmatched. This CDR3 has 14 amino acids. CDR3 loop: CASSPDRDPYGYTF. CDR3 sequence (DNA): TGTGCCAGCAGCCCGGACAGGGATCCCTATGGCTACACCTTC.

The genes are TRBV11-2 and TRBJ2-5, with D possibly TRBD1 on 5 matching bases. The length of the CDR3 is 15 residues. Trimming cost V 5 bases and J 2 bases, with 15 bases left between them. Germline V gene sequence: CDR1 SGHAT, CDR2 FQNNGV. The CDR3 is CASSPPHRTQETQYF. In nucleotides, the CDR3 is TGTGCCAGCAGCCCCCCGCACAGGACACAAGAGACCCAGTACTTC.

The V and J genes are TRBV28 and TRBJ2-3; 7 bases match TRBD2. Losses at the gene ends were 6 bases for V and 3 bases for J; bases not matched to a gene: 18. Germline V gene data show CDR1 as MDHEN and CDR2 as SYDVKM. This CDR3 has 18 amino acids. CDR3 DNA sequence: TGTGCCAGCAGCCAAAACCGACTAGCCAGTGATGAAACAGATACGCAGTATTTT. It translates to CASSQNRLASDETDTQYF.

The sample holds one count of this clone. The rearrangement uses TRBV9 and TRBJ2-5, with D uncertain. The germline gives CDR1 SGDLS, CDR2 YYNGEE. There are 13 residues in the CDR3. V lost 1 base, J lost 5 bases, and 9 bases lay in between. CDR3 loop: CASSVSHGETQYF. CDR3 coding DNA: TGTGCCAGCAGCGTATCCCACGGGGAGACCCAGTACTTC.

This clone was detected once. This chain joins TRBV18 and TRBJ2-1, with 8 positions matching TRBD2. The length of the CDR3 is 15 residues. V lost 3 bases, J lost 3 bases, and 4 bases stayed unmatched. Germline lookup yields CDR1 KGHSH and CDR2 LQKENI. CDR3: CASSPLLADYNEQFF. The CDR3 coding sequence is TGTGCCAGCTCACCGTTACTAGCGGACTACAATGAGCAGTTCTTC.

The J gene is TRBJ2-3, the V gene TRBV5-8, with D perhaps TRBD2 (5 bases). CDR1 is SGHTS, CDR2 YDEGEE, per germline. V was clipped by 0 bases and J by 0 bases, with 8 bases between them. The CDR3 sequence is 15 residues long. Written as DNA, the CDR3 is TGTGCCAGCAGCTTGGCTAGCTTTAGCACAGATACGCAGTATTTT. Its protein is CASSLASFSTDTQYF.